This T cell receptor (beta chain) was observed in a study of CD8+ T cells in alopecia areata. General study points: Clonality in lesional scalp, especially alopecia totalis/universalis, exceeded that of normal scalp. Normal-skin resident alphabeta T cells also appear among scalp sample sequences. Mouse data revealed clearer TCR sharing than patient data did, a gap possibly tied to HLA.

Looked up from germline, CDR1 is MSHET and CDR2 is SYDVDS. The CDR3 consists of 13 residues. Pooled cells of cutaneous lymph node origin were sorted on CD4, CD8alpha, NKG2D, NKG2ACE and other markers. Reverse transcription of extracted RNA yielded cDNA, which provided the sequencing template. Assay: immunoSEQ multiplex PCR; the TCRdb copy retains only in-frame clones and omits some. Altogether around 300,000 clones were found in the sample, and no singletons occur. Worth noting for this clone: Its target is not known. These gene names are mouse names. The sequenced fragment ends 4 residues before the CDR3 boundary, so the rest is inferred from the germline J gene.

Sequenced: CD4+ T cells sorted from a lymph node. V gene TRBV29 combines with J gene TRBJ2-7, with D maybe TRBD1 (5 bases). The receptor was derived from a C3H/HeJ mouse with alopecia areata. This mouse strain has H2-k as its MHC haplotype. The CDR3 bases that were read are TGTGCTAGCAGTCGGACAATCCCTTAT. Its translation: CASSRTIPY. The entire CDR3 protein reads CASSRTIPYEQYF.